The source of this T cell receptor (beta chain) is a study of T cell changes during pregnancy in multiple sclerosis. Germline V gene sequence: CDR1 MGHRA, CDR2 YSYEKL. CDR3 length: 15 amino acids. After removal of 4 bases from V and 5 bases from J, the junction contained 8 bases not matched to a gene. The data were produced by immunoSEQ multiplex PCR, yet TCRdb's version contains in-frame clones alone and is incomplete. Of about 80,000 clones listed, 89% are singletons. This chain uses TRBV4-1 with TRBJ1-2; 9 bases line up with TRBD1. The material was peripheral blood, obtained before pregnancy. This sequence was found in a female donor with multiple sclerosis, enrolled in a pregnancy study. DNA of the CDR3: TGCGCCAGCAGCCCGATACAGGGGGCTTGGTATGGCTACACCTTC. Its translation is CASSPIQGAWYGYTF.